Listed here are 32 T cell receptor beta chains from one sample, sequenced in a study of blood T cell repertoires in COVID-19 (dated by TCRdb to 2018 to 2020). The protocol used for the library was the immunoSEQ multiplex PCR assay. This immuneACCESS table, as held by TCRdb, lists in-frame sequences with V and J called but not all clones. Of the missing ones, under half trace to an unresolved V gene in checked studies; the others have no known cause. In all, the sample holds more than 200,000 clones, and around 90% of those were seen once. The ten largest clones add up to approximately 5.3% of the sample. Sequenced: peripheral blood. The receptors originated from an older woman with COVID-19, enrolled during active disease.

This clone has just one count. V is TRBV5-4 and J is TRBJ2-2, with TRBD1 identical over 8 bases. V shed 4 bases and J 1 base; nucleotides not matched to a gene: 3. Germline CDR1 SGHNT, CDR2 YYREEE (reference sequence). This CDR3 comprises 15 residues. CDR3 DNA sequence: TGTGCCAGCAGCCCCGGGACAGGGAACACCGGGGAGCTGTTTTTT. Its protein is CASSPGTGNTGELFF. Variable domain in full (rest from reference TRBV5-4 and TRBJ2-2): ETGVTQSPTHLIKTRGQQVTLRCSSQSGHNTVSWYQQALGQGPQFIFQYYREEENGRGNFPPRFSGLQFPNYSSELNVNALELDDSALYLCASSPGTGNTGELFFGEGSRLTVL.

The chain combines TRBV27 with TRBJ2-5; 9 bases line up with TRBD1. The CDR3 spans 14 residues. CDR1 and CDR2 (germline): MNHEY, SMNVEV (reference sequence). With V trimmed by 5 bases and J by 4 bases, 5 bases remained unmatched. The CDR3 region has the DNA TGTGCCAGCAGTCGGGACAGGGTAGGAGAGACCCAGTACTTC. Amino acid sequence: CASSRDRVGETQYF.

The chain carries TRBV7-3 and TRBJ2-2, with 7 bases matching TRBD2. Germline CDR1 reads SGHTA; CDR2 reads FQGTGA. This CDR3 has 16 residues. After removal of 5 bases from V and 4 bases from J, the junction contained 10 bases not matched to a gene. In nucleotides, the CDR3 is TGTGCCAGCAGCCCTAGCGGAAGATTCAGCACCGGGGAGCTGTTTTTT. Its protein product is CASSPSGRFSTGELFF.

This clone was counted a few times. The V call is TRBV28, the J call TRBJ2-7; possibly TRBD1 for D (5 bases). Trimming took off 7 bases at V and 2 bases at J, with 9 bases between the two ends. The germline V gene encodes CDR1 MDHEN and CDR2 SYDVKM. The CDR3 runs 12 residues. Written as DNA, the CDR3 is TGTGCCAGCAAGAGACAGCCCTACGAGCAGTACTTC. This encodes CASKRQPYEQYF.

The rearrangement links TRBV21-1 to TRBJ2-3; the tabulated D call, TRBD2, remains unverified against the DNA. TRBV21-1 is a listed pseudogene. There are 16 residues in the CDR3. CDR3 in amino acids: CASSKLLAECTDTQYF. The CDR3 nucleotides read TGTGCCAGCAGCAAGCTCCTAGCGGAGTGCACAGATACGCAGTATTTT.

The CDR3 protein is CASTNRGDTEAFF. The CDR3 DNA reads as TGTGCCAGCACTAACAGGGGTGACACTGAAGCTTTCTTT. The chain combines TRBV6-5 with TRBJ1-1, with 7 bases identical to TRBD1. Unmatched junction bases numbered 5, after V lost 7 bases and J lost 3 bases. The length of the CDR3 is 13 residues. Germline CDR1 and CDR2: MNHEY and SVGAGI.

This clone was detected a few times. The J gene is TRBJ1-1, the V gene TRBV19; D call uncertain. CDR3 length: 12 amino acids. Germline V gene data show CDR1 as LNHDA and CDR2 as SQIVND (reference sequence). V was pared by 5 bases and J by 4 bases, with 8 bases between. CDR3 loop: CASSRQATEAFF. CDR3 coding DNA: TGTGCCAGTAGTCGCCAGGCCACTGAAGCTTTCTTT.

The CDR3 region has the DNA TGTGCCAGTAGAAAAGACACCGACACTGAAGCTTTCTTT. It encodes CASRKDTDTEAFF. The chain recombines TRBV19 with TRBJ1-1; D is unresolved. CDR1 and CDR2 (germline): LNHDA, SQIVND (reference sequence). V was cut by 6 bases and J by 3 bases, with 11 bases left in between. CDR3 length: 13 residues.

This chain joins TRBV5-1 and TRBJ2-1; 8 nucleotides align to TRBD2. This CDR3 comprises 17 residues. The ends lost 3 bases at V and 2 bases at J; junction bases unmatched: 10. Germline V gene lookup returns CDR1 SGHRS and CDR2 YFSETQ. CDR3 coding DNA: TGCGCCAGCAGCTCGGCGAGCGGGAGAGGCGCCTACAATGAGCAGTTCTTC. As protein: CASSSASGRGAYNEQFF.

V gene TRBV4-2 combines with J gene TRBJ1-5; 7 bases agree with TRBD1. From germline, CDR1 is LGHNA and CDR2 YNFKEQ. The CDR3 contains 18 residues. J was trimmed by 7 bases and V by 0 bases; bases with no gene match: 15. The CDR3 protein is CASSQDGQGGVLGQPQHF. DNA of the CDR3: TGTGCCAGCAGCCAAGATGGGCAGGGGGGTGTATTAGGACAGCCCCAGCATTTT.

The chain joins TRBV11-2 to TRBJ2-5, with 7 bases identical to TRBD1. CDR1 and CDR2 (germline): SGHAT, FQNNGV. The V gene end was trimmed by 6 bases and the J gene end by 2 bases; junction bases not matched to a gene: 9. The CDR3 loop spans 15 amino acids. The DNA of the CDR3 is TGTGCCAGCAGTCGGACAGGCGTCGTTCAAGAGACCCAGTACTTC. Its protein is CASSRTGVVQETQYF.

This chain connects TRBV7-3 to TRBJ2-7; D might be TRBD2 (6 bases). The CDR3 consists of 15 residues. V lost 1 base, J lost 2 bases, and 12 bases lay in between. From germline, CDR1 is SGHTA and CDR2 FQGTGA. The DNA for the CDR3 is TGTGCCAGCAGCTTAAACCCCGGGGGACCCTACGAGCAGTACTTC. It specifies CASSLNPGGPYEQYF.

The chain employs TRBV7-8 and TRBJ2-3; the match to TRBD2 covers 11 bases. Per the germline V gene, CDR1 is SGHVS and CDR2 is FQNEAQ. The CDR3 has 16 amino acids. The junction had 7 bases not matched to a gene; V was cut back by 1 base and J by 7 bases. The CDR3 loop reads CASSLDTGLAANTQYF. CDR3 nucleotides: TGTGCCAGCAGCTTAGATACGGGACTAGCGGCCAATACGCAGTATTTT.

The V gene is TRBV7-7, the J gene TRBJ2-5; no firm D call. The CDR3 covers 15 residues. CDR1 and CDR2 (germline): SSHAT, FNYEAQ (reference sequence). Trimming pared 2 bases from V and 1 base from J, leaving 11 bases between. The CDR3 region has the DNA TGTGCCAGCAGCTTAAATCTCGCGGTCCAAGAGACCCAGTACTTC. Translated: CASSLNLAVQETQYF.

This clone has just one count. The CDR3 DNA is TGTGCCAGCACGTGGGACCCTAGACTAGCGGGAGACTCGGAGTACTTC. Protein product: CASTWDPRLAGDSEYF. V usage is TRBV28 and J usage is TRBJ2-7; TRBD2 agrees at 12 bases. V shed 7 bases, J shed 11 bases, and the junction held 18 bases outside the gene matches. This CDR3 contains 16 residues. Germline CDR1 is MDHEN and CDR2 is SYDVKM.

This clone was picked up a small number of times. DNA of the CDR3: TGCGCCAGCAGCCAAGAGGCCCGGGGGTGGCAAGAGACCCAGTACTTC. This translates into CASSQEARGWQETQYF. This sequence joins TRBV4-1 and TRBJ2-5; the D gene is possibly TRBD2 (6 bases). In germline, CDR1 is MGHRA, CDR2 YSYEKL. The germline V and J ends were trimmed by 0 bases and 2 bases, with 13 bases remaining between them. CDR3 length: 16 amino acids.

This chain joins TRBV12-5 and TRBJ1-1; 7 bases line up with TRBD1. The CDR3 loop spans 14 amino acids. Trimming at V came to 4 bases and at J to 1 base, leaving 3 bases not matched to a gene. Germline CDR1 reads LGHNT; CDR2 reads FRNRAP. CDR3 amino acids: CASGSGQENTEAFF. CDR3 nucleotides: TGTGCTAGTGGTTCAGGACAGGAGAACACTGAAGCTTTCTTT.

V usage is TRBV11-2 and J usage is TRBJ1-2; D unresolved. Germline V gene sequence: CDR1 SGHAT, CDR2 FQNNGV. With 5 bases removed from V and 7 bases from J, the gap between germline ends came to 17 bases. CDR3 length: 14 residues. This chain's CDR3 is CASSLARAAGGYTF. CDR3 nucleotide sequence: TGTGCCAGCAGCCTGGCACGGGCCGCGGGTGGCTACACCTTC.

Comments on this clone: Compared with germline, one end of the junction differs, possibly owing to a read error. CDR3 region: CASSLPGANAEAFF. For the CDR3, the DNA is TGTGCCAGCAGCTTACCAGGGGCGAACGCTGAAGCTTTCTTT. This sequence joins TRBV11-2 and TRBJ1-1, with D possibly being TRBD1 (6 bases). The CDR3 consists of 14 residues. Germline V CDR1 and CDR2: SGHAT, FQNNGV.

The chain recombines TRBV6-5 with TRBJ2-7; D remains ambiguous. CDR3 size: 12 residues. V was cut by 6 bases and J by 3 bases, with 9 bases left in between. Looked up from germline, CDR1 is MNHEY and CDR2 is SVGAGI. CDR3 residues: CASRPTVYEQYF. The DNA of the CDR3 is TGTGCCAGCAGGCCTACAGTCTACGAGCAGTACTTC.

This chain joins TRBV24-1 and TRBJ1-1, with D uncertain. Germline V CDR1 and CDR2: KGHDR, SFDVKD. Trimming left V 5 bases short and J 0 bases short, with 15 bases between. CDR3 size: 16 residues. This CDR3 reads CATSAGYRGLNTEAFF. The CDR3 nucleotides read TGTGCCACCAGTGCGGGTTATCGGGGTTTGAACACTGAAGCTTTCTTT.

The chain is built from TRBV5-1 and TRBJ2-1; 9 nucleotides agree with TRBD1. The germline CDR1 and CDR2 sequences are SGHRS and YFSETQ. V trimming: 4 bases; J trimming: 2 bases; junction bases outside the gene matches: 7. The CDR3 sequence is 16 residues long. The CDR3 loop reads CASSHGGTGTYNEQFF. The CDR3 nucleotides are TGCGCCAGCAGCCATGGGGGGACAGGGACCTACAATGAGCAGTTCTTC.

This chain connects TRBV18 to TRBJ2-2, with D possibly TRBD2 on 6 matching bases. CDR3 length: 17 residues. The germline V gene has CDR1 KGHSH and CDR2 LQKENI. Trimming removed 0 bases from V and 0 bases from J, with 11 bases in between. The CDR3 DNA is TGTGCCAGCTCACCACCGTGGACGGGGGCGAACACCGGGGAGCTGTTTTTT. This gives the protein CASSPPWTGANTGELFF.

The CDR3 nucleotides are TGCGCCAGCAGCTTGGCCACAGGGTCCGAGCAGTACTTC. It translates to CASSLATGSEQYF. J is TRBJ2-7 and V is TRBV5-1; a weak D match, TRBD1 (6 bases). The germline V gene has CDR1 SGHRS and CDR2 YFSETQ. Between the trimmed V and J ends, which lost 0 bases and 6 bases, there was a span of 10 bases. The CDR3 consists of 13 residues.

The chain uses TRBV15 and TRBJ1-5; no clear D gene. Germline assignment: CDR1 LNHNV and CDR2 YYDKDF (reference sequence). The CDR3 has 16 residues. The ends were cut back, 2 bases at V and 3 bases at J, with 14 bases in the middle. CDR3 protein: CATSRRRGVINQPQHF. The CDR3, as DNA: TGTGCCACCAGCAGACGACGGGGTGTGATCAATCAGCCCCAGCATTTT.

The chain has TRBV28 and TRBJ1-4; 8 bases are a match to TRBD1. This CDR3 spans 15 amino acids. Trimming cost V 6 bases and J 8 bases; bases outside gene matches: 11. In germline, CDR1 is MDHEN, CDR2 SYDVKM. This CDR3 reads CASSPPDRGGEKLFF. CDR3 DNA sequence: TGTGCCAGCAGCCCACCCGACAGGGGAGGGGAAAAACTGTTTTTT.

This chain's CDR3 is CASSRKLWDRSSYNSPLHF. CDR3 bases: TGCGCCAGCAGCCGAAAACTTTGGGACAGAAGCTCCTATAATTCACCCCTCCACTTT. The rearrangement links TRBV4-3 to TRBJ1-6; 7 nucleotides line up with TRBD1. The junction had 12 bases not matched to a gene; V was cut back by 4 bases and J by 0 bases. The CDR3 contains 19 residues. Per germline, CDR1 LGHNA and CDR2 YSLEER.

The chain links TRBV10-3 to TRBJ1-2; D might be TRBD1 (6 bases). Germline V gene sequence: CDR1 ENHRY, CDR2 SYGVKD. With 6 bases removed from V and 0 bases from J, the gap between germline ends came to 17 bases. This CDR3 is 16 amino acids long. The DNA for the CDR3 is TGTGCCATCAGCCAACCCGACAGGAACGCTAACTATGGCTACACCTTC. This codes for CAISQPDRNANYGYTF.

The chain's CDR3 is CASSRDTAGLGTGELFF. Here the CDR3 DNA reads TGTGCCAGCTCAAGGGATACGGCGGGCCTGGGGACCGGGGAGCTGTTTTTT. The chain employs TRBV18 and TRBJ2-2, with D possibly TRBD2 on 5 matching bases. Germline-derived CDR1 and CDR2 are KGHSH and LQKENI. This CDR3 has 17 residues. Trimming cost V 5 bases and J 5 bases, with 21 bases left between them.

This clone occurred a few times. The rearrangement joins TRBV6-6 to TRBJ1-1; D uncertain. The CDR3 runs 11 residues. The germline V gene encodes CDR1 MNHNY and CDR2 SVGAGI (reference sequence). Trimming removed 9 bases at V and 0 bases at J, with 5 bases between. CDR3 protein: CASTVNTEAFF. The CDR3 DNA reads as TGTGCCAGTACAGTGAACACTGAAGCTTTCTTT.

The CDR3 DNA sequence: TGCAGTGCTACTGAGGGCGGGGCCTGGGAGCAGTTCTTC. It specifies CSATEGGAWEQFF. The chain combines TRBV20-1 with TRBJ2-1; D might be TRBD2 (6 bases). Per the germline V gene, CDR1 is DFQATT and CDR2 is SNEGSKA (reference sequence). This CDR3 spans 13 amino acids. V was shortened by 4 bases and J by 10 bases, with 17 bases between the two germline ends.

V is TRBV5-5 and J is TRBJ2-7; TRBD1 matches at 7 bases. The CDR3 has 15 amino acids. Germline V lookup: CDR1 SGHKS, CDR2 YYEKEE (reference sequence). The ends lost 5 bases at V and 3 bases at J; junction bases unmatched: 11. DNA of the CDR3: TGTGCCAGCAGTTTCACTCAGGGGGATGGCTACGAGCAGTACTTC. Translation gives CASSFTQGDGYEQYF.